This T cell receptor beta chain was retrieved from a study of long-term antiretroviral therapy in people with HIV. Study-wide results and limits: Diversity went up after ART and still fell short of transplant donor controls. Clones that expanded before ART (that is, prior to treatment) dominated the repertoire at all time points.

To note about this clone: Its antigen is as yet unknown.

The CDR3 is 17 amino acids. Germline loops: CDR1 LGHNA, CDR2 YSLEER. Trimming removed 1 base at V and 7 bases at J, with 19 bases between. Sequencing relied on immunoSEQ assay v3.0, run at survey level. Profiling relied on immunoSEQ multiplex PCR, and the TCRdb table lists in-frame clones only, not all of them. The data show roughly 28,000 clones, 82% seen once. The chain links TRBV4-3 to TRBJ1-4; D is unclear. The sequence was obtained from a man aged 45-65 years with HIV. Sequencing was performed on unsorted PBMCs, taken 2.9 years after starting antiretroviral therapy. The CDR3 spells CASSQGRRGGSREKLFF. The DNA for the CDR3 is TGCGCCAGCAGCCAAGGCCGACGGGGTGGGTCGCGTGAAAAACTGTTTTTT.